This TCR beta chain is drawn from a study of CD8 T cells in Susac syndrome. When the RNA was reverse transcribed, random hexamers were used with an input of roughly 0.5 to 1 ug. One entry per CDR3 protein results from TCRdb running MiXCR on the immunoSEQ multiplex PCR reads. Of more than 100,000 distinct CDR3 sequences in the sample, 75% to 90% were seen once. CDR1 is WSHSY and CDR2 is SAAADI in the germline V gene. The CDR3 is made up of 13 amino acids. J lost 3 bases, V lost 5 bases, and 3 bases had no gene match. The chain has TRBV10-2 and TRBJ1-1, with 7 nucleotides matching TRBD1. The clonotype originates from a human donor with multiple sclerosis. The sequenced sample was CD8+ T cells from PBMCs. The CDR3 nucleotides are TGCGCCAGCAGTTACCAGGGGGACACTGAAGCTTTCTTT. This gives the protein CASSYQGDTEAFF.